The clone carrying this TCR beta chain has at least ten counts. The sample comes from a study of T cell repertoires in cytomegalovirus infection. Whole-study context: CMV infection together with matching HLA type was indicated by public TCR beta signatures.

With 10 bases removed from V and 0 bases from J, the gap between germline ends came to 11 bases. Germline assignment: CDR1 SGHVS and CDR2 FQNEAQ. The length of the CDR3 is 13 residues. TCRdb called the reads again in MiXCR, with one record for every CDR3 protein. Found here are around 280,000 distinct CDR3 sequences, roughly a tenth of them singletons; the top ten hold approximately 2.3%. Sequenced: PBMCs. The J gene is TRBJ2-3, the V gene TRBV7-8, with D hard to call. The clonotype comes from a human donor in good health (CMV status not recorded). Some clones in this sample may be carry-over from other donors' samples. This chain's CDR3 is CATRPSSTDTQYF. In DNA, the CDR3 is TGTGCCACCCGGCCGTCTAGCACAGATACGCAGTATTTT.